One sample yielded the 30 T cell receptor beta chains listed below, sequenced in a study of shared clonotypes between healthy human individuals (dated by TCRdb to 2018 to 2020). The library came from the immunoSEQ multiplex PCR assay. Here the immuneACCESS table is served through TCRdb, limited to in-frame sequences with V and J called. Missing clones are a known gap in these copies; in checked studies unresolved V genes cover under half, and the rest lacks a known reason. This sample has fewer than 200,000 clones in its table, and over 85% of those were observed once. The ten largest clones take up 0.067% of the sample. Sequencing was carried out using naive CD4+ T cells sorted from blood. The sample's cell subset or site label, decoded: CD45RA+ positively selected. These TCRs come from a woman between 25 and 40 years old in good health.

The chain carries TRBV19 and TRBJ1-1; tentatively, D is TRBD1 (6 bases). Deletions cut 5 bases from V and 0 bases from J, with 22 bases between. This CDR3 region has 18 residues. Per germline, CDR1 LNHDA and CDR2 SQIVND (reference sequence). CDR3 coding DNA: TGTGCCAGTAGTGACCGAAGGGGGGGACGGGGGTTGAACACTGAAGCTTTCTTT. This translates into CASSDRRGGRGLNTEAFF. The full variable domain, in which reference TRBV19 and TRBJ1-1 provide the parts outside the CDR3, is DGGITQSPKYLFRKEGQNVTLSCEQNLNHDAMYWYRQDPGQGLRLIYYSQIVNDFQKGDIAEGYSVSREKKESFPLTVTSAQKNPTAFYLCASSDRRGGRGLNTEAFFGQGTRLTVV.

The V call is TRBV2, the J call TRBJ1-5; 7 positions agree with TRBD1. V lost 10 bases, J lost 3 bases, and 6 bases stayed unmatched. This CDR3 spans 13 amino acids. Germline loops: CDR1 SNHLY, CDR2 FYNNEI. CDR3 bases: TGTGCCACCGGGACAGAGGTCAATCAGCCCCAGCATTTT. Translated: CATGTEVNQPQHF.

This clone was found once. The CDR3 reads CASSEKAVNQPQHF. The CDR3 DNA is TGTGCCAGCAGTGAAAAGGCAGTCAATCAGCCCCAGCATTTT. The gene calls are TRBV2 and TRBJ1-5, with D hard to call. The V end was cut by 2 bases, the J end by 3 bases, with 8 bases between. Germline loops: CDR1 SNHLY, CDR2 FYNNEI. This CDR3 is 14 amino acids long.

The chain uses TRBV4-1 and TRBJ2-7, with D tentatively TRBD2 (6 bases). The germline V gene has CDR1 MGHRA and CDR2 YSYEKL. The CDR3 length is 16 residues. Between the trimmed V and J ends, which lost 2 bases and 4 bases, there was a span of 18 bases. CDR3 in DNA: TGCGCCAGCAGCCAACCATCCACGGACTACCGATACGAGCAGTACTTC. It is translated as CASSQPSTDYRYEQYF.

This chain joins TRBV7-2 and TRBJ2-7; 15 nucleotides line up with TRBD2. Trimming took 4 bases from V and 6 from J; bases not matched to a gene: 4. CDR1 and CDR2 (germline): SGHTA, FQGNSA. This CDR3 has 15 residues. This CDR3 is CASSWGLAGGSEQYF. CDR3 DNA: TGTGCCAGCAGCTGGGGACTAGCGGGAGGATCCGAGCAGTACTTC.

Written as DNA, the CDR3 is TGTGCCAGCAGTGAGGACCTCGGGGGGCCCCTGACTAACTATGGCTACACCTTC. Residues: CASSEDLGGPLTNYGYTF. V is TRBV2 and J is TRBJ1-2; possibly TRBD1 for D (6 bases). Germline V CDR1 and CDR2: SNHLY, FYNNEI. The CDR3 spans 18 residues. The V and J ends lost 3 bases and 0 bases respectively, with 20 bases between them.

V is TRBV7-2 and J is TRBJ1-1, with D tentatively TRBD1 (6 bases). The V end lost 5 bases, the J end lost 0 bases, and 16 bases lay between the germline ends. CDR1 and CDR2 (germline): SGHTA, FQGNSA. The CDR3 consists of 16 residues. Here the CDR3 reads CASSLGTRNMNTEAFF. As DNA, the CDR3 is TGTGCCAGCAGCCTTGGGACACGAAACATGAACACTGAAGCTTTCTTT.

This sequence joins TRBV19 and TRBJ1-2; TRBD1 matches at 11 bases. The trim removed 3 bases at V and 3 bases at J, leaving 9 bases unmatched. CDR1 is LNHDA, CDR2 SQIVND, per germline (reference sequence). There are 17 residues in the CDR3. The CDR3 loop is CASSISGTGGKYYGYTF. The CDR3 DNA is TGTGCCAGTAGTATCTCCGGGACAGGGGGAAAATACTATGGCTACACCTTC.

The CDR3 coding sequence is TGTGCCAGCAGTGTTCTAGCGGGATTCACCGGGGAGCTGTTTTTT. Its protein is CASSVLAGFTGELFF. This chain links TRBV6-4 with TRBJ2-2; TRBD2 matches at 9 bases. The CDR3 totals 15 residues. CDR1 MRHNA and CDR2 SNTAGT come from the germline V gene. Trimming cost V 4 bases and J 4 bases; bases outside gene matches: 4.

The genes are TRBV28 and TRBJ2-7; D is perhaps TRBD1 or TRBD2 (5 bases each). Looked up from germline, CDR1 is MDHEN and CDR2 is SYDVKM. V lost 2 bases, J lost 5 bases, and 16 bases lay in between. The CDR3 contains 15 residues. CDR3 DNA: TGTGCCAGCAGTTTAGAGGGTGTAGGGGTGAACGAGCAGTACTTC. It is translated as CASSLEGVGVNEQYF.

The V gene is TRBV7-9, the J gene TRBJ2-7; 10 positions agree with TRBD2. V lost 5 bases to trimming and J lost 2 bases; unmatched junction nucleotides: 9. This CDR3 spans 16 amino acids. From germline, CDR1 is SEHNR and CDR2 FQNEAQ (reference sequence). CDR3 coding DNA: TGTGCCAGCAGCCCTAAAGCGGGAGGGCCCCCCTACGAGCAGTACTTC. Protein product: CASSPKAGGPPYEQYF.

V usage is TRBV2 and J usage is TRBJ2-1; 7 bases are a match to TRBD2. In germline, CDR1 is SNHLY, CDR2 FYNNEI. The CDR3 sequence is 13 residues long. J lost 3 bases, V lost 8 bases, and 4 bases had no gene match. The CDR3 is CASRDYIYNEQFF. In DNA form, the CDR3 reads TGTGCCAGCCGGGACTATATCTACAATGAGCAGTTCTTC.

This rearrangement joins TRBV28 to TRBJ2-7, with a possible D match to TRBD1 (5 bases). This CDR3 is 17 amino acids long. V was shortened by 2 bases and J by 3 bases, with 20 bases between the two germline ends. Looked up from germline, CDR1 is MDHEN and CDR2 is SYDVKM. The CDR3, as DNA: TGTGCCAGCAGTTTAGGAGCCCTTTCCGGTGACAGCTACGAGCAGTACTTC. Its translation is CASSLGALSGDSYEQYF.

The chain employs TRBV25-1 and TRBJ2-5; D is unclear. The germline V gene encodes CDR1 MGHDK and CDR2 SYGVNS. Trimming shortened V by 2 bases and J by 4 bases, and 8 bases separated the two germline ends. CDR3 size: 13 residues. CDR3 coding DNA: TGTGCCAGCAGTGAAATTGCCCGAGAGACCCAGTACTTC. This translates into CASSEIARETQYF.

The sample holds a few counts of this clone. Other DNA sequences of this sample code for an identical CDR3. This chain joins TRBV5-1 and TRBJ2-7; D is uncertain. The CDR3 consists of 14 residues. CDR1 is SGHRS and CDR2 is YFSETQ in the germline V gene. Trimming took 2 bases from V and 0 from J, leaving 9 bases between them. CDR3 region: CASSFARTSYEQYF. For the CDR3, the DNA is TGCGCCAGCAGCTTTGCTAGAACCTCCTACGAGCAGTACTTC.

The chain employs TRBV5-6 and TRBJ1-5; D may be TRBD1 (6 bases). V was cut by 3 bases and J by 6 bases, with 16 bases left in between. The CDR3 runs to 15 residues. Per the germline V gene, CDR1 is SGHDT and CDR2 is YYEEEE. This CDR3 is CASSYRAGGGQPQHF. DNA of the CDR3: TGTGCCAGCAGCTACCGTGCGGGGGGCGGTCAGCCCCAGCATTTT.

This chain joins TRBV4-1 and TRBJ2-5, with TRBD2 matching 9 bases. The V and J ends lost 0 bases and 1 base, in that order; junction bases with no gene match: 6. Germline CDR1 MGHRA, CDR2 YSYEKL. This CDR3 contains 17 residues. For the CDR3, the DNA is TGCGCCAGCAGCCAAGATGGGGCGGGAGGGGTCCAAGAGACCCAGTACTTC. Translating gives CASSQDGAGGVQETQYF.

The CDR3 reads CASSPPYYQETQYF. For the CDR3, the DNA is TGTGCCAGCTCACCACCGTATTATCAAGAGACCCAGTACTTC. V and J are TRBV18 and TRBJ2-5; no definite D call. The CDR3 totals 14 residues. Trimming removed 0 bases from V and 2 bases from J, with 7 bases in between. Germline lookup yields CDR1 KGHSH and CDR2 LQKENI. Combining the CDR3 with reference TRBV18 and TRBJ2-5 gives the whole variable domain NAGVMQNPRHLVRRRGQEARLRCSPMKGHSHVYWYRQLPEEGLKFMVYLQKENIIDESGMPKERFSAEFPKEGPSILRIQQVVRGDSAAYFCASSPPYYQETQYFGPGTRLLVL.

The chain recombines TRBV19 with TRBJ2-7; 10 positions match TRBD2. Germline CDR1 and CDR2: LNHDA and SQIVND (reference sequence). J gave up 3 bases and V 3 bases, and 14 bases lay outside the gene matches. The CDR3 runs 18 residues. As DNA, the CDR3 is TGTGCCAGTAGTATGTCAGTTCTTTCTAGCGGGAGTATCTACGAGCAGTACTTC. Protein: CASSMSVLSSGSIYEQYF. Full variable domain (remainder filled in from reference TRBV19 and TRBJ2-7): DGGITQSPKYLFRKEGQNVTLSCEQNLNHDAMYWYRQDPGQGLRLIYYSQIVNDFQKGDIAEGYSVSREKKESFPLTVTSAQKNPTAFYLCASSMSVLSSGSIYEQYFGPGTRLTVT.

The gene calls are TRBV9 and TRBJ2-1, with TRBD2 matching 10 bases. The germline V gene has CDR1 SGDLS and CDR2 YYNGEE. The J segment lost 8 bases and the V segment lost 0 bases, leaving 14 bases of the junction unmatched. The CDR3 has 18 amino acids. CDR3 sequence reads: CASSVGAQSGRANDEQFF. CDR3 DNA sequence: TGTGCCAGCAGCGTAGGGGCCCAAAGCGGGAGGGCCAACGATGAGCAGTTCTTC.

V and J are TRBV6-5 and TRBJ1-6; TRBD1 matches at 8 bases. Trimming at V came to 6 bases and at J to 6 bases, leaving 4 bases not matched to a gene. From germline, CDR1 is MNHEY and CDR2 SVGAGI. The CDR3 totals 14 residues. Written as DNA, the CDR3 is TGTGCCAGCAGCGCGACAGGGGTTAATTCACCCCTCCACTTT. It encodes CASSATGVNSPLHF.

This rearrangement joins TRBV19 to TRBJ2-7, with D tentatively TRBD2 (5 bases). Trimming left V 0 bases short and J 0 bases short, with 9 bases between. Germline V gives CDR1 LNHDA, CDR2 SQIVND (reference sequence). CDR3 length equals 15 residues. DNA of the CDR3: TGTGCCAGTAGTATAGAAGAGGGAAGCTCCTACGAGCAGTACTTC. Protein product: CASSIEEGSSYEQYF.

The chain joins TRBV28 to TRBJ2-5; D may be TRBD2 (5 bases). The end of the DNA fits TRBJ2-7 better, so the J call may be wrong. The CDR3 contains 13 residues. CDR1 is MDHEN, CDR2 SYDVKM, per germline. CDR3 coding DNA: TGTGCCAGCAGTTTTTTGACGGGGTACGAGCAGTACTTC. Encoded protein: CASSFLTGYEQYF.

This sequence joins TRBV28 and TRBJ1-2; D call uncertain. The CDR3 runs 16 residues. The V and J ends lost 7 bases and 4 bases respectively, with 22 bases between them. Germline-derived CDR1 and CDR2 are MDHEN and SYDVKM. The CDR3 here is CASKPGRTGGPYGYTF. The CDR3 DNA follows: TGTGCCAGCAAACCAGGCAGGACTGGTGGGCCCTATGGCTACACCTTC.

This chain links TRBV14 with TRBJ1-1, with unresolved D. The V gene's germline CDR1 is SGHDN and CDR2 FVKESK. Trimming took 1 base from V and 6 from J, leaving 9 bases between them. There are 13 residues in the CDR3. CDR3 DNA: TGTGCCAGCAGCCAAGTTCCGGGCTCTGAAGCTTTCTTT. Protein: CASSQVPGSEAFF.

The V gene is TRBV27, the J gene TRBJ1-5; D is perhaps TRBD1 (5 bases). The length of the CDR3 is 15 residues. CDR1 MNHEY and CDR2 SMNVEV come from the germline V gene (reference sequence). The V and J ends lost 2 bases and 6 bases respectively, with 14 bases between them. The CDR3 loop reads CASSLEGLEGQPQHF. The CDR3 coding sequence is TGTGCCAGCAGTTTAGAGGGGCTAGAGGGTCAGCCCCAGCATTTT.

This chain joins TRBV10-3 and TRBJ1-1; tentatively, D is TRBD1 (5 bases). Germline V lookup: CDR1 ENHRY, CDR2 SYGVKD. V lost 11 bases to trimming and J lost 5 bases, with 18 bases between them. The CDR3 contains 13 residues. The CDR3 loop reads CASGGERRTEAFF. The CDR3 bases are TGTGCCTCCGGGGGGGAGCGACGGACTGAAGCTTTCTTT.

The count of this clone is one. The J gene is TRBJ2-3, the V gene TRBV7-3; possible D gene TRBD2, 6 bases. The germline CDR1 and CDR2 sequences are SGHTA and FQGTGA. Deletions cut 5 bases from V and 2 bases from J, with 17 bases between. This CDR3 has 16 residues. CDR3: CASSPGFREFTDTQYF. In DNA, the CDR3 is TGTGCCAGCAGCCCAGGGTTCCGGGAGTTCACAGATACGCAGTATTTT.

The chain is built from TRBV10-2 and TRBJ2-1; 9 bases match TRBD2. The trim removed 10 bases at V and 8 bases at J, leaving 9 bases unmatched. The CDR3 totals 13 residues. CDR1 WSHSY and CDR2 SAAADI come from the germline V gene. This CDR3 is CATRRGREHEQFF. CDR3 bases: TGCGCCACGCGGCGCGGGAGGGAACATGAGCAGTTCTTC.

The chain carries TRBV19 and TRBJ2-7, with 8 bases aligning to TRBD1. The CDR3 contains 14 residues. From germline, CDR1 is LNHDA and CDR2 SQIVND (reference sequence). V dropped 6 bases and J dropped 3; count of bases not matched to a gene: 7. The CDR3, as DNA: TGTGCCAGTAGCGACAGGGGTTCCGTCTACGAGCAGTACTTC. As protein: CASSDRGSVYEQYF.